Following are 19 T cell receptor beta chains from one sample sequenced in a study of blood T cell repertoires in COVID-19. Produced via immunoSEQ multiplex PCR; TCRdb's table is partial and in-frame only. The sample includes about 180,000 clones, roughly 86% of them seen just once. The source material was PBMCs or T cells enriched from blood (not recorded which). The receptors derive from a woman aged 25-40 years who had recovered from COVID-19.

CDR3 sequence reads: CASSLEPGLAGAGELFF. The CDR3 DNA sequence: TGTGCCAGCAGCTTAGAGCCCGGACTAGCGGGAGCCGGGGAGCTGTTTTTT. The chain combines TRBV7-2 with TRBJ2-2; 13 bases align to TRBD2. This CDR3 spans 17 amino acids. V lost 1 base and J lost 6; bases outside the gene matches: 5. Per the germline V gene, CDR1 is SGHTA and CDR2 is FQGNSA.

The chain joins TRBV11-2 to TRBJ2-5, with TRBD1 matching over 10 bases. Germline CDR1 SGHAT, CDR2 FQNNGV. CDR3 length: 17 amino acids. Unmatched junction bases numbered 5, after V lost 1 base and J lost 0 bases. The CDR3: CASSLGPGTGDQETQYF. The CDR3 DNA is TGTGCCAGCAGCTTAGGCCCCGGGACAGGGGACCAAGAGACCCAGTACTTC.

Ten or more counts support this clone. The chain couples TRBV28 to TRBJ2-6; no reliable D call. The CDR3 contains 17 residues. Trimming cost V 4 bases and J 0 bases, with 13 bases left between them. The germline gives CDR1 MDHEN, CDR2 SYDVKM. The chain's CDR3 is CASSSTTSFSGANVLTF. The CDR3 region has the DNA TGTGCCAGCAGTTCAACTACGTCGTTCTCTGGGGCCAACGTCCTGACTTTC.

The chain has TRBV6-5 and TRBJ2-2; tentative D call: TRBD2 (6 bases). V was shortened by 2 bases and J by 5 bases, with 12 bases between the two germline ends. This CDR3 region has 15 residues. Germline V lookup: CDR1 MNHEY, CDR2 SVGAGI. CDR3 residues: CASSYKDGGTGELFF. DNA of the CDR3: TGTGCCAGCAGTTACAAGGACGGAGGGACCGGGGAGCTGTTTTTT.

This chain uses TRBV28 with TRBJ2-1, with TRBD2 matching over 7 bases. Unmatched junction bases numbered 16, after V lost 6 bases and J lost 8 bases. CDR1 MDHEN and CDR2 SYDVKM come from the germline V gene. The CDR3 has 16 residues. The CDR3, as DNA: TGTGCCAGCAGCCAATGGGGGGAGGGAGGGTTCGATGAGCAGTTCTTC. Protein: CASSQWGEGGFDEQFF.

This chain uses TRBV5-1 with TRBJ2-7; 8 bases agree with TRBD1. In germline, CDR1 is SGHRS, CDR2 YFSETQ. The CDR3 sequence is 17 residues long. V lost 1 base to trimming and J lost 4 bases; unmatched junction nucleotides: 13. The CDR3 DNA reads as TGCGCCAGCAGCTTGACCCCCCCGGGACAGGCGGTATACGAGCAGTACTTC. Encoded protein: CASSLTPPGQAVYEQYF.

The chain recombines TRBV19 with TRBJ2-1, with a tentative D call TRBD1 (6 bases). V was shortened by 7 bases and J by 5 bases, with 6 bases between the two germline ends. The CDR3 is 11 amino acids. Germline assignment: CDR1 LNHDA and CDR2 SQIVND (reference sequence). The CDR3 here is CASKGDNEQFF. The CDR3 DNA is TGTGCCAGTAAGGGGGACAATGAGCAGTTCTTC.

This clone is a singleton in its sample. CDR3 coding DNA: TGTGCCAGCAGGGACATGAACACTGAAGCTTTCTTT. Protein product: CASRDMNTEAFF. The chain links TRBV28 to TRBJ1-1; TRBD1 is a possible D gene (5 bases). This CDR3 spans 12 amino acids. Trimming shortened V by 6 bases and J by 0 bases, and 5 bases separated the two germline ends. Per germline, CDR1 MDHEN and CDR2 SYDVKM.

This chain joins TRBV7-9 and TRBJ1-1; D gene uncertain. From germline, CDR1 is SEHNR and CDR2 FQNEAQ (reference sequence). The ends were cut back, 2 bases at V and 8 bases at J, with 6 bases in the middle. The CDR3 contains 11 residues. CDR3 sequence: CASSLSEEAFF. CDR3 DNA sequence: TGTGCCAGCAGCTTATCGGAGGAAGCTTTCTTT.

In nucleotides, the CDR3 is TGTGCCAGCACCGGGCCTATGGGACTCTACGAGCAGTACTTC. This translates into CASTGPMGLYEQYF. The V call is TRBV28, the J call TRBJ2-7; TRBD2 is a possible D gene (6 bases). CDR1 and CDR2 from the germline V gene are MDHEN and SYDVKM. This CDR3 comprises 14 residues. Trimming left V 7 bases short and J 3 bases short, with 16 bases between.

The J gene is TRBJ2-7, the V gene TRBV5-4, with D possibly being TRBD2 (5 bases). The CDR3 has 13 amino acids. Germline V gene data show CDR1 as SGHNT and CDR2 as YYREEE (reference sequence). V was pared by 4 bases and J by 4 bases, with 12 bases between. The DNA of the CDR3 is TGTGCCAGCAGCGACACCCGGGGTTACGAGCAGTACTTC. Amino acids: CASSDTRGYEQYF.

This clone is judged medium-sized. The chain joins TRBV25-1 to TRBJ2-1; TRBD2 aligns across 8 bases. V shed 1 base and J 3 bases; nucleotides not matched to a gene: 2. The CDR3 covers 15 residues. Germline CDR1 is MGHDK and CDR2 is SYGVNS. The CDR3 loop reads CASSESGLDYNEQFF. CDR3 nucleotides: TGTGCCAGCAGTGAATCGGGACTAGACTACAATGAGCAGTTCTTC.

This clone turned up a few times. The genes are TRBV9 and TRBJ2-1, with a weak D call TRBD2 (6 bases). CDR1 SGDLS and CDR2 YYNGEE come from the germline V gene. Trimming took off 1 base at V and 8 bases at J, with 25 bases between the two ends. There are 18 residues in the CDR3. The CDR3 nucleotides are TGTGCCAGCAGCGTAAACTTGACCCCCCGGAGGCGGGACGATGAGCAGTTCTTC. Translation gives CASSVNLTPRRRDDEQFF.

J is TRBJ1-3 and V is TRBV30, with TRBD1 matching over 8 bases. This CDR3 has 15 amino acids. Germline CDR1 reads GTSNPN; CDR2 reads SVGIG (reference sequence). Trimming cost V 0 bases and J 6 bases; bases outside gene matches: 7. CDR3 residues: CAWSVKTGAKNTIYF. DNA for the CDR3: TGTGCCTGGAGTGTTAAGACAGGGGCTAAAAACACCATATATTTT.

V usage is TRBV3-1 (or the pseudogene TRBV3-2) and J usage is TRBJ2-3; 8 bases are a match to TRBD1. This CDR3 region has 17 residues. From germline, CDR1 is LGHDT and CDR2 YNNKEL (reference sequence). Losses at the gene ends were 3 bases for V and 2 bases for J; bases not matched to a gene: 10. CDR3 DNA sequence: TGTGCCAGCAGCCAGATACCCCAGGGGGCGAACACAGATACGCAGTATTTT. Translation gives CASSQIPQGANTDTQYF.

This sequence joins TRBV10-3 and TRBJ2-2, with D maybe TRBD1 (6 bases). The CDR3 spans 16 residues. V lost 2 bases, J lost 5 bases, and 15 bases lay in between. Germline V gives CDR1 ENHRY, CDR2 SYGVKD. The CDR3, as DNA: TGTGCCATCAGTGAGACAGGGTTCCGGGGAACCGGGGAGCTGTTTTTT. Translating it yields CAISETGFRGTGELFF.

The rearrangement uses TRBV12-3 or TRBV12-4 and TRBJ1-5, with D unclear. The CDR3 has 12 residues. V shed 3 bases and J shed 5 bases, with 5 bases lying between them. CDR3 amino acids: CASSLSDQPQHF. In DNA form, the CDR3 reads TGTGCCAGCAGTTTGTCGGATCAGCCCCAGCATTTT.

This clone was detected only once. The chain is built from TRBV28 and TRBJ2-5; possible D gene TRBD1, 5 bases. CDR1 is MDHEN and CDR2 is SYDVKM in the germline V gene. This CDR3 contains 15 residues. V was pared by 3 bases and J by 5 bases, with 16 bases between. The CDR3 sequence is CASSFKSRGFETQYF. The CDR3 bases are TGTGCCAGCAGTTTTAAGTCTAGGGGATTTGAGACCCAGTACTTC. The variable domain in full, with the rest retrieved from reference TRBV28 and TRBJ2-5, is DVKVTQSSRYLVKRTGEKVFLECVQDMDHENMFWYRQDPGLGLRLIYFSYDVKMKEKGDIPEGYSVSREKKERFSLILESASTNQTSMYLCASSFKSRGFETQYFGPGTRLLVL.

The chain joins TRBV27 to TRBJ1-2, with 9 bases matching TRBD1. The CDR3 is 12 residues long. CDR1 and CDR2 (germline): MNHEY, SMNVEV (reference sequence). V lost 5 bases and J lost 8; bases outside the gene matches: 3. For the CDR3, the DNA is TGTGCCAGCAGTGGGACAGGGAAGGGCTACACCTTC. Its translation is CASSGTGKGYTF.